The 7 T cell receptor beta chains below come from one sample, sequenced in a study of cytomegalovirus exposure and HLA in healthy donors. The PCR ran on 60 Vbeta and 13 Jbeta primers. The table came from immunoSEQ multiplex PCR; TCRdb's copy has only in-frame clones and leaves some out. Of 210,000 or so clones detected, about four fifths appear once; the ten largest clones hold roughly 10%. Sequenced input: PBMCs. These receptors were taken from a woman aged 45-59 years in good health and CMV-seropositive.

This chain uses TRBV6-5 with TRBJ1-5, with D uncertain. The CDR3 contains 14 residues. V was shortened by 6 bases and J by 0 bases, with 9 bases between the two germline ends. The germline CDR1 and CDR2 sequences are MNHEY and SVGAGI. CDR3 nucleotides: TGTGCCAGCAGCCCCTATGATAGCAATCAGCCCCAGCATTTT. Translating it yields CASSPYDSNQPQHF.

At least ten counts were recorded for this clone. This rearrangement joins TRBV18 to TRBJ2-5; 7 nucleotides agree with TRBD1. CDR1 is KGHSH, CDR2 LQKENI, per germline. V was pared by 5 bases and J by 4 bases, with 4 bases of the junction left unmatched. The length of the CDR3 is 13 residues. The CDR3 DNA sequence: TGTGCCAGCTCATCCGGGACAGCAGAGACCCAGTACTTC. Its protein product is CASSSGTAETQYF.

This chain joins TRBV30 and TRBJ1-1; possible D gene TRBD1, 6 bases. V gave up 4 bases and J gave up 3 bases, with 6 bases separating them. This CDR3 is 11 amino acids long. The germline V gene has CDR1 GTSNPN and CDR2 SVGIG (reference sequence). The CDR3 sequence: CAWTGDTEAFF. Here the CDR3 DNA reads TGTGCCTGGACAGGGGACACTGAAGCTTTCTTT.

This clone was detected only a few times. This chain connects TRBV28 to TRBJ2-1; 10 nucleotides match TRBD1. In germline, CDR1 is MDHEN, CDR2 SYDVKM. The ends lost 5 bases at V and 5 bases at J; junction bases unmatched: 9. This CDR3 contains 16 residues. The DNA for the CDR3 is TGTGCCAGCAGTGCAACCGGGACAGGGGTTAACAATGAGCAGTTCTTC. This sequence encodes CASSATGTGVNNEQFF. The full variable domain, with the rest looked up from reference TRBV28 and TRBJ2-1, is DVKVTQSSRYLVKRTGEKVFLECVQDMDHENMFWYRQDPGLGLRLIYFSYDVKMKEKGDIPEGYSVSREKKERFSLILESASTNQTSMYLCASSATGTGVNNEQFFGPGTRLTVL.

This chain links TRBV4-2 with TRBJ1-4; D uncertain. The CDR3 is 12 amino acids. The germline CDR1 and CDR2 sequences are LGHNA and YNFKEQ. V was cut by 4 bases and J by 7 bases, with 7 bases left in between. The CDR3 protein is CASSPRGEKLFF. CDR3 bases: TGTGCCAGCAGCCCTCGGGGTGAAAAACTGTTTTTT.

CDR3 protein: CASSLYNTGELFF. CDR3 nucleotide sequence: TGTGCCAGCAGCCTATACAACACCGGGGAGCTGTTTTTT. The chain is built from TRBV7-9 and TRBJ2-2; D is unclear. From germline, CDR1 is SEHNR and CDR2 FQNEAQ (reference sequence). The CDR3 totals 13 residues. With 5 bases removed from V and 2 bases from J, the gap between germline ends came to 6 bases.

This clone was observed a few times. This chain connects TRBV7-9 to TRBJ1-1; a possible D gene is TRBD1 (5 bases). V dropped 4 bases and J dropped 9 bases, with 15 bases sitting between them. This CDR3 contains 13 residues. CDR1 is SEHNR and CDR2 is FQNEAQ in the germline V gene (reference sequence). The CDR3 DNA reads as TGTGCCAGCAGCTCAGGGCCAGGGATCCAAGCTTTCTTT. It codes for CASSSGPGIQAFF.